Each of the 29 T cell receptor beta chains below was sequenced from the same sample in a study of human T cells and chemical hapten exposure. TCRdb recomputed calls from the RACE reads with MiXCR, one row per CDR3 protein. The table includes roughly 380,000 distinct CDR3 sequences, 5.1% detected once. Time point reported: pre-sensitization, week 0. Treatment specified: therapeutic diphenylcyclopropenone sensitization with weekly scalp DPC. The specimen was whole blood, collected in connection with sensitization to the hapten diphenylcyclopropenone (DPC). The receptor source for this set is a woman aged 50 to 60 with alopecia areata. Some clones in this sample may be carry-over from other donors' samples.

This chain joins TRBV27 and TRBJ1-4, with D unresolved. V was pared by 0 bases and J by 0 bases, with 11 bases between. Per the germline V gene, CDR1 is MNHEY and CDR2 is SMNVEV (reference sequence). The CDR3 runs 17 residues. CDR3 residues: CASSLSPTPATNEKLFF. The DNA of the CDR3 is TGTGCCAGCAGTTTATCGCCTACACCCGCAACTAATGAAAAACTGTTTTTT.

This clonotype was observed a handful of times. The DNA for the CDR3 is TGTGCCAGCAGTTTGGTACTAGCGGGAGGTTCAGATACGCAGTATTTT. Translated, it gives CASSLVLAGGSDTQYF. This chain connects TRBV27 to TRBJ2-3; 12 bases align to TRBD2. The CDR3 covers 16 residues. With 3 bases clipped from V and 4 bases from J, the junction kept 5 bases outside the gene matches. CDR1 is MNHEY, CDR2 SMNVEV, per germline (reference sequence).

This clonotype was recorded at least ten times. The chain combines TRBV21-1 with TRBJ1-4. TRBV21-1 is labeled a pseudogene. The CDR3 contains 16 residues. CDR3 amino acids: CASRTYIRLTNEKLFF. The DNA for the CDR3 is TGTGCCAGCAGGACTTATATACGGCTGACTAATGAAAAACTGTTTTTT.

Ten or more counts support this clonotype. The chain combines TRBV28 with TRBJ2-7, with TRBD2 matching 12 bases. CDR1 MDHEN and CDR2 SYDVKM come from the germline V gene. Trimming took 6 bases from V and 1 from J; bases not matched to a gene: 7. The CDR3 spans 16 residues. The CDR3 reads CASSRGLAGGSYEQYF. The CDR3 DNA reads TGTGCCAGCAGCAGAGGGCTAGCGGGAGGGTCCTACGAGCAGTACTTC.

The chain links TRBV27 to TRBJ2-7; 9 bases match TRBD2. Germline CDR1 and CDR2: MNHEY and SMNVEV (reference sequence). CDR3 size: 15 residues. Trimming cost V 4 bases and J 3 bases; bases outside gene matches: 7. In nucleotides, the CDR3 is TGTGCCAGCAGTTCTCCCTGGACTAGCGTCTACGAGCAGTACTTC. It encodes CASSSPWTSVYEQYF.

This clonotype was detected many times. V usage is TRBV29-1 and J usage is TRBJ2-3; D call uncertain. This CDR3 has 13 residues. The germline gives CDR1 SQVTM, CDR2 ANQGSEA. The ends were cut back, 3 bases at V and 3 bases at J, with 10 bases in the middle. The DNA for the CDR3 is TGCAGCGTTGACGCCGGAAGTACAGATACGCAGTATTTT. Encoded protein: CSVDAGSTDTQYF.

This clonotype was found a few times. The chain is built from TRBV29-1 and TRBJ2-7; D is unclear. In germline, CDR1 is SQVTM, CDR2 ANQGSEA. CDR3 length: 10 amino acids. CDR3 in DNA: TGCAGGGTGGCCTCCTACGAGCAGTACTTC. Its protein product is CRVASYEQYF.

The sample holds many counts of this clonotype. The rearrangement joins TRBV27 to TRBJ2-7; D possibly corresponds to TRBD1 (6 bases). The germline CDR1 and CDR2 sequences are MNHEY and SMNVEV (reference sequence). The V end lost 3 bases, the J end lost 5 bases, and 11 bases lay between the germline ends. CDR3 length equals 13 residues. The CDR3 DNA follows: TGTGCCAGCAGTTTCCCAGGGGCCCACGAGCAGTACTTC. This translates into CASSFPGAHEQYF.

There are many counts of this clonotype. V and J are TRBV7-2 and TRBJ2-7; 8 nucleotides align to TRBD1. This CDR3 region has 13 residues. CDR1 and CDR2 (germline): SGHTA, FQGNSA. After removal of 5 bases from V and 6 bases from J, the junction contained 6 bases not matched to a gene. The CDR3 DNA reads as TGTGCCAGCAGCCGAGACAGGGGCAGCGAGCAGTACTTC. Amino acids: CASSRDRGSEQYF.

This clonotype was counted many times. V gene TRBV7-2 combines with J gene TRBJ2-3; D gene unclear. Deletions cut 5 bases from V and 0 bases from J, with 12 bases between. CDR1 SGHTA and CDR2 FQGNSA come from the germline V gene. The CDR3 runs 15 residues. Here the CDR3 DNA reads TGTGCCAGCAGCAGGGTTGCCGTAAGCACAGATACGCAGTATTTT. Residues: CASSRVAVSTDTQYF. Variable domain in full (rest from reference TRBV7-2 and TRBJ2-3): GAGVSQSPSNKVTEKGKDVELRCDPISGHTALYWYRQSLGQGLEFLIYFQGNSAPDKSGLPSDRFSAERTGGSVSTLTIQRTQQEDSAVYLCASSRVAVSTDTQYFGPGTRLTVL.

This clonotype showed up just a few times. The chain joins TRBV9 to TRBJ2-7; 10 bases map to TRBD2. CDR3 length: 15 residues. The germline gives CDR1 SGDLS, CDR2 YYNGEE. V shed 3 bases, J shed 1 base, and the junction held 4 bases outside the gene matches. The CDR3 loop reads CASSGGLAVSYEQYF. Here the CDR3 DNA reads TGTGCCAGCAGCGGAGGACTAGCGGTGTCCTACGAGCAGTACTTC.

This clonotype was seen more than once but under ten times. The V call is TRBV30, the J call TRBJ2-3; D tentatively fits TRBD1 or TRBD2 (6 bases each). The CDR3 has 14 amino acids. The V gene's germline CDR1 is GTSNPN and CDR2 SVGIG (reference sequence). The V end lost 2 bases, the J end lost 8 bases, and 17 bases lay between the germline ends. CDR3 in DNA: TGTGCCTGGAGTATGAACCGGGGGCGCAGTACGCAGTATTTT. Protein: CAWSMNRGRSTQYF.

The rearrangement uses TRBV28 and TRBJ2-2; TRBD1 might be the D (5 bases). Looked up from germline, CDR1 is MDHEN and CDR2 is SYDVKM. The CDR3 has 14 amino acids. V lost 6 bases and J 5 bases, leaving 13 bases between the germline ends. The CDR3 spells CASRGAARTGELFF. The CDR3 nucleotides are TGTGCCAGCAGAGGGGCAGCACGGACCGGGGAGCTGTTTTTT.

The V gene is TRBV6-5, the J gene TRBJ2-1; D not certain. CDR1 and CDR2 from the germline V gene are MNHEY and SVGAGI. CDR3 length: 17 residues. Between the trimmed V and J ends, which lost 5 bases and 7 bases, there was a span of 24 bases. CDR3 residues: CASSGIPTTFVGNEQFF. In nucleotides, the CDR3 is TGTGCCAGCAGTGGAATCCCCACTACCTTCGTGGGGAATGAGCAGTTCTTC.

This clonotype has only a few counts. This chain uses TRBV6-2 or TRBV6-3 with TRBJ2-2; 10 nucleotides line up with TRBD2. The CDR3 is made up of 15 amino acids. Germline lookup yields CDR1 MNHEY and CDR2 SVGEGT. J was trimmed by 7 bases and V by 1 base; bases with no gene match: 3. CDR3 sequence: CASSYWTSGDGELFF. For the CDR3, the DNA is TGTGCCAGCAGTTACTGGACTAGCGGAGACGGGGAGCTGTTTTTT.

V is TRBV6-1 and J is TRBJ1-2; D call uncertain. The CDR3 is 12 residues long. Trimming took 2 bases from V and 8 from J, leaving 9 bases between them. Germline lookup yields CDR1 MNHNS and CDR2 SASEGT. In DNA, the CDR3 is TGTGCCAGCAGTGAATTGTTGGACGGCTACACCTTC. Translated, it gives CASSELLDGYTF.

A note on this clonotype: A much larger clone lies one base from this, so it may be a read error. The V call is TRBV6-2 or TRBV6-3, the J call TRBJ2-7, with TRBD1 as a possible D gene (6 bases). CDR1 and CDR2 (germline): MNHEY, SVGEGT. Trimming took 8 bases from V and 4 from J, leaving 18 bases between them. CDR3 length equals 14 residues. The CDR3 sequence: CASGTGTWVYEQYF. DNA for the CDR3: TGTGCCAGCGGGACCGGGACATGGGTTTACGAGCAGTACTTC.

The chain employs TRBV14 and TRBJ2-3; the D gene is possibly TRBD1 (6 bases). V dropped 4 bases and J dropped 2 bases, with 16 bases sitting between them. Germline CDR1 is SGHDN and CDR2 is FVKESK. The CDR3 contains 16 residues. CDR3 sequence (DNA): TGTGCCAGCAGCCGGGGACACCTTGATTTCACAGATACGCAGTATTTT. This translates into CASSRGHLDFTDTQYF.

This clonotype came up many times. V and J are TRBV5-8 and TRBJ1-1, with D unclear. Between the trimmed V and J ends, which lost 0 bases and 0 bases, there was a span of 18 bases. This CDR3 has 18 amino acids. CDR1 SGHTS and CDR2 YDEGEE come from the germline V gene. The CDR3 protein is CASSLVGGSLIMNTEAFF. The DNA of the CDR3 is TGTGCCAGCAGCTTGGTAGGAGGTAGCCTTATAATGAACACTGAAGCTTTCTTT.

This clonotype was recorded many times. The chain uses TRBV7-9 and TRBJ1-2; 9 bases are shared with TRBD1. Germline CDR1 SEHNR, CDR2 FQNEAQ (reference sequence). The V and J ends lost 5 bases and 6 bases, in that order; junction bases with no gene match: 10. CDR3 length equals 15 residues. The CDR3 reads CASSGWDRAVDGYTF. CDR3 coding DNA: TGTGCCAGCAGCGGCTGGGACAGGGCAGTCGATGGCTACACCTTC.

V usage is TRBV4-2 and J usage is TRBJ1-3; a weak D match, TRBD1 (5 bases). The V end lost 0 bases, the J end lost 2 bases, and 14 bases lay between the germline ends. This CDR3 comprises 17 residues. CDR1 is LGHNA, CDR2 YNFKEQ, per germline. CDR3 in DNA: TGTGCCAGCAGCCAAGAGGTCCCAGGGAACCCTGGAAACACCATATATTTT. This translates into CASSQEVPGNPGNTIYF.

The sample holds a few counts of this clonotype. This rearrangement joins TRBV24-1 to TRBJ2-3; D tentatively reads TRBD1 or TRBD2 (5 bases each). CDR3 length: 15 residues. The V and J ends lost 6 bases and 2 bases respectively, with 14 bases between them. From germline, CDR1 is KGHDR and CDR2 SFDVKD. CDR3 sequence reads: CATSSQGDYTDTQYF. In nucleotides, the CDR3 is TGTGCCACCAGTTCGCAGGGCGACTACACAGATACGCAGTATTTT.

The sample holds a few counts of this clonotype. The rearrangement joins TRBV5-5 to TRBJ2-7; 7 positions agree with TRBD1. Germline CDR1 SGHKS, CDR2 YYEKEE (reference sequence). Trimming removed 0 bases from V and 2 bases from J; junction bases left unmatched: 5. The CDR3 consists of 15 residues. The CDR3 bases are TGTGCCAGCAGCTTGGCGGGGACAGAGACCTACGAGCAGTACTTC. It encodes CASSLAGTETYEQYF.

The sample holds many counts of this clonotype. The gene calls are TRBV5-1 and TRBJ1-2; D is unresolved. Trimming took off 0 bases at V and 3 bases at J, with 3 bases between the two ends. Germline assignment: CDR1 SGHRS and CDR2 YFSETQ. The CDR3 sequence is 12 residues long. The CDR3 DNA sequence: TGCGCCAGCAGCTTGGCAGACTATGGCTACACCTTC. The encoded protein is CASSLADYGYTF.

In this sample, this clonotype turned up a few times. The chain is built from TRBV12-3 or TRBV12-4 and TRBJ1-5; possibly TRBD1 for D (5 bases). The V and J ends lost 1 base and 0 bases respectively, with 13 bases between them. CDR3 length: 17 amino acids. The CDR3 sequence is CASSLVREGYSNQPQHF. CDR3 coding DNA: TGTGCCAGCAGTTTAGTGAGGGAGGGGTATAGCAATCAGCCCCAGCATTTT.

This clonotype turned up a few times. The chain joins TRBV20-1 to TRBJ1-1; D remains unclear. Germline assignment: CDR1 DFQATT and CDR2 SNEGSKA (reference sequence). The CDR3 is made up of 14 amino acids. V lost 3 bases to trimming and J lost 4 bases, with 15 bases between them. CDR3 loop: CSASGIKGSTEAFF. The CDR3 coding sequence is TGCAGTGCTAGTGGGATTAAAGGGAGCACTGAAGCTTTCTTT.

This clonotype was picked up a small number of times. V and J are TRBV4-1 and TRBJ1-5; D unclear. The CDR3 has 15 amino acids. The V gene's germline CDR1 is MGHRA and CDR2 YSYEKL. V was clipped by 0 bases and J by 2 bases, with 8 bases between them. The chain's CDR3 is CASSQERSGNQPQHF. The CDR3 DNA follows: TGCGCCAGCAGCCAAGAGCGGTCCGGCAATCAGCCCCAGCATTTT.

This clonotype occurred a few times. The chain combines TRBV12-3 or TRBV12-4 with TRBJ1-1; no clear D. The CDR3 runs to 13 residues. The V end was cut by 3 bases, the J end by 0 bases, with 5 bases between. In DNA form, the CDR3 reads TGTGCCAGCAGTTTTTATCTGAACACTGAAGCTTTCTTT. This sequence encodes CASSFYLNTEAFF.

This clonotype was counted a few times. The chain couples TRBV5-6 to TRBJ2-1, with unresolved D. From germline, CDR1 is SGHDT and CDR2 YYEEEE. The ends were cut back, 4 bases at V and 3 bases at J, with 5 bases in the middle. The CDR3 runs to 12 residues. The CDR3 DNA follows: TGTGCCAGCAGCAAGGACTACAATGAGCAGTTCTTC. It is translated as CASSKDYNEQFF.